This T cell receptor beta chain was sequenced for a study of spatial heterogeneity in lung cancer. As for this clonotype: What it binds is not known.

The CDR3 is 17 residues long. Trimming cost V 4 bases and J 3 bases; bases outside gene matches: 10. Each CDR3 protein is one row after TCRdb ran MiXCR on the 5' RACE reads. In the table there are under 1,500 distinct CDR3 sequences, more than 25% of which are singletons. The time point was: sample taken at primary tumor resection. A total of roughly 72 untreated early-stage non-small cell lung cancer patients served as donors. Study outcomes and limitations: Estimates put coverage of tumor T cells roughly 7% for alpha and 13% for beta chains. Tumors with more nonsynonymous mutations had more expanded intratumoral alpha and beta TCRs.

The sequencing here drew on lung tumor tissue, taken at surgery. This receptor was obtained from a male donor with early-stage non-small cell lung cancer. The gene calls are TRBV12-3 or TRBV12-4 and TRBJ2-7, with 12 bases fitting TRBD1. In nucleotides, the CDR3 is TGTGCCAGCAGTTGGGGGACAGGGGGCATCAGGGTCTACGAGCAGTACTTC. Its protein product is CASSWGTGGIRVYEQYF.